A single TCR beta chain is shown here with its context. As yet, its antigen is unknown. This specimen comes from a study of cytotoxic CD8 clonotypes in ibrutinib-treated CLL. For the study at large: There were some 10 relapsed/refractory patients and about 14 treatment-naive patients, and under 18 were IGHV unmutated. Productive templates averaged about 230,000 per sample, and productive rearrangements 85,000 to 95,000. After treatment lasting a median roughly 13 months, range 6 to 36, response samples were collected. Study-wide results and caveats: At ibrutinib response, clonality increased, and at progression it declined back toward baseline.

In germline, CDR1 is SGHRS, CDR2 YFSETQ. Trimming pared 4 bases from V and 2 bases from J, leaving 15 bases between. This CDR3 contains 15 residues. Data came from immunoSEQ multiplex PCR; TCRdb stores just in-frame clones and leaves some out. The sample includes roughly 28,000 clones, about 62% seen only once; the top ten take around 13%. The genes are TRBV5-1 and TRBJ1-1; tentatively, D is TRBD1 (5 bases). The sample in question was PBMCs, obtained before ibrutinib treatment. The receptor was isolated from a human donor with chronic lymphocytic leukemia. CDR3 nucleotides: TGCGCCAGCAGCCTACGCAGGGTAGTAAACACTGAAGCTTTCTTT. This translates into CASSLRRVVNTEAFF. Looking up the rest from reference TRBV5-1 and TRBJ1-1 gives the full variable domain: KAGVTQTPRYLIKTRGQQVTLSCSPISGHRSVSWYQQTPGQGLQFLFEYFSETQRNKGNFPGRFSGRQFSNSRSEMNVSTLELGDSALYLCASSLRRVVNTEAFFGQGTRLTVV.